This TCR beta chain emerged from a study of Ad26.COV2.S vaccination and SARS-CoV-2 variants. On the study more broadly: Each vaccinee took Ad26.COV2.S intramuscularly, once or twice 56 days apart.

The assay was immunoSEQ multiplex PCR, and TCRdb's table has in-frame clones only and misses some. The top ten hold around 1.5% of the sample, which has fewer than 800,000 clones, about 90% seen once. Treatment noted: approximately 18 received Ad26.COV2.S at low or high dose, single or two shots; 5 received placebo; per-sample allocation not given. The study sampled participants on day 63 after the first vaccine or placebo injection. Vaccination employed an Ad26 vector expressing the Wuhan-strain SARS-CoV-2 spike. As regards this clone: Antigen specificity is unknown.

Between the trimmed V and J ends, which lost 2 bases and 7 bases, there was a span of 9 bases. The CDR3 covers 14 residues. Germline V gives CDR1 MNHEY, CDR2 SVGEGT. General study results and limits: TCR breadth and depth estimates may have understated total T cell responses.

This chain uses TRBV6-2 or TRBV6-3 with TRBJ1-6, with D maybe TRBD1 (5 bases). Sequences were derived from peripheral blood, sampled in a trial of Ad26.COV2.S vaccine versus placebo. The TCR comes from a person between 18 and 60 years old who received the Ad26.COV2.S COVID-19 vaccine or a placebo. The CDR3 DNA reads TGTGCCAGCAGTTACAGGGGAGGAAATTCACCCCTCCACTTT. This codes for CASSYRGGNSPLHF.